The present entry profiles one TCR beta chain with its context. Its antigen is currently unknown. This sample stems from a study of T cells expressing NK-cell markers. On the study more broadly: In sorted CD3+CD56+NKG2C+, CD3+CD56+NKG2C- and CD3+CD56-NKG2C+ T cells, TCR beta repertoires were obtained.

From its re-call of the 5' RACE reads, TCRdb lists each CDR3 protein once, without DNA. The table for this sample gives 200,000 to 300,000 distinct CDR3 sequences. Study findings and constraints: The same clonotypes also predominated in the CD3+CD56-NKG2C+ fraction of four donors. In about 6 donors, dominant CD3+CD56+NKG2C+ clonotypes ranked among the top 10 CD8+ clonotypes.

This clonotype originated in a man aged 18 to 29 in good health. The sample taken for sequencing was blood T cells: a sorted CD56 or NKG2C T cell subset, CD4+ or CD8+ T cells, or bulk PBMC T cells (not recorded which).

CDR3 loop: CSAGLAGGLPRETQYF. This chain connects TRBV20-1 to TRBJ2-5; there is no DNA to check the TCRdb D call of TRBD2. Germline loops: CDR1 DFQATT, CDR2 SNEGSKA (reference sequence). This CDR3 spans 16 amino acids.